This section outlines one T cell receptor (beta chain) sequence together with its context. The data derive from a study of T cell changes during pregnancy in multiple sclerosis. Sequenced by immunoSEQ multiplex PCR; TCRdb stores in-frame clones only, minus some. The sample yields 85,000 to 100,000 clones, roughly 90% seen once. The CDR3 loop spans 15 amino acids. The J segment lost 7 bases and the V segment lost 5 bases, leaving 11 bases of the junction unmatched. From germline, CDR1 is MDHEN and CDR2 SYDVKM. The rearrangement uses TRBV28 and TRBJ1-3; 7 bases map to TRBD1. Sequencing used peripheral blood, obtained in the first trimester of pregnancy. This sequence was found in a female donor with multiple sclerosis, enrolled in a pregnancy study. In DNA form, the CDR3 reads TGTGCCAGCAGTACAACAGGGGAAGGAAGGAACACCATATATTTT. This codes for CASSTTGEGRNTIYF. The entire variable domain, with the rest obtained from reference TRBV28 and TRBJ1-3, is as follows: DVKVTQSSRYLVKRTGEKVFLECVQDMDHENMFWYRQDPGLGLRLIYFSYDVKMKEKGDIPEGYSVSREKKERFSLILESASTNQTSMYLCASSTTGEGRNTIYFGEGSWLTVV.